The source of this T cell receptor (beta chain) is a study of blood T cell repertoires in COVID-19. Study-wide context: Acute and convalescent COVID-19 specimens originated in the United States, Italy and Spain. Nucleic acid was either cDNA or gDNA, and it came from T cells, B-cell-depleted T cells, or PBMCs.

Original data processing: Researchers report that nucleated cell counts were estimated from reference gene primer amplification. Assay used: immunoSEQ multiplex PCR; TCRdb lists only in-frame clones, some missing. V and J calls and clone size come straight from that table; D and trimming were deduced from the DNA. The sample contains approximately 150,000 clones, about 89% of which appear only once. CDR1 and CDR2 from the germline V gene are SGHTA and FQGNSA. V lost 2 bases and J lost 4; bases outside the gene matches: 4. The CDR3 length is 15 residues. This chain uses TRBV7-2 with TRBJ2-5; 10 bases are a match to TRBD1. Sequencing was done on a sample of peripheral blood. The TCR was taken from a man over 45 who had recovered from COVID-19. CDR3 DNA sequence: TGTGCCAGCAGCTTACTGGGACAGGGGTCAGAGACCCAGTACTTC. This gives the protein CASSLLGQGSETQYF.